These 9 T cell receptor beta chains share one sample of origin, sequenced in a study of blood T cells in healthy people across ages. Primed by a sample-barcoded 5' primer and a J-beta primer mix, a second PCR proceeded for roughly 6 to 12 cycles. TCRdb ran MiXCR on the 5' RACE reads and lists one entry per CDR3 protein. The sample holds fewer than 2,000,000 distinct CDR3 sequences, about two fifths seen once. Sequenced material: blood. These receptors originate from a human donor in good health.

This clonotype was observed at least ten times. The chain uses TRBV9 and TRBJ2-4; TRBD2 agrees at 9 bases. Judging by the DNA end, TRBJ2-7 fits better; the J call may be wrong. This CDR3 is 13 amino acids long. CDR1 and CDR2 from the germline V gene are SGDLS and YYNGEE. The CDR3 region is CASSAGLAHEQYF. The CDR3, as DNA: TGTGCCAGCAGCGCGGGACTAGCCCACGAGCAGTACTTC.

The chain links TRBV29-1 to TRBJ1-1; 7 bases align to TRBD1. The CDR3 extends over 16 amino acids. V gave up 4 bases and J gave up 1 base; unmatched junction bases: 12. Germline CDR1 SQVTM, CDR2 ANQGSEA. CDR3 amino acids: CSVGDWFGTANTEAFF. CDR3 in DNA: TGCAGCGTTGGGGATTGGTTCGGGACAGCGAACACTGAAGCTTTCTTT.

The V gene is TRBV5-1, the J gene TRBJ1-3; TRBD1 matches at 7 bases. CDR1 SGHRS and CDR2 YFSETQ come from the germline V gene. V shed 2 bases, J shed 12 bases, and the junction held 14 bases outside the gene matches. The CDR3 has 15 residues. CDR3 residues: CASSLNRDSSRGIYF. DNA of the CDR3: TGCGCCAGCAGCTTAAACCGGGACAGCTCTAGGGGCATATATTTT.

Points on this clonotype: One junction end disagrees with the germline gene, perhaps due to a read error. The V and J genes are TRBV12-3 or TRBV12-4 and TRBJ1-2, with D possibly being TRBD1 (6 bases). CDR3 length: 13 amino acids. The DNA for the CDR3 is TGTGCCAACAGTCCTAACAGGGCTAATGGCTACACCTTC. It yields the protein CANSPNRANGYTF.

The CDR3 DNA reads as TGTGCCAGCAGTTTAAGGGGGGTTTACAATGAGCAGTTCTTC. Translation: CASSLRGVYNEQFF. V usage is TRBV27 and J usage is TRBJ2-1; perhaps D is TRBD1 or TRBD2 (6 bases each). V was trimmed by 2 bases and J by 4 bases, leaving 9 bases between them. Per the germline V gene, CDR1 is MNHEY and CDR2 is SMNVEV (reference sequence). This CDR3 is built from 14 residues.

This rearrangement joins TRBV15 to TRBJ2-2; TRBD1 matches 10 bases. CDR3 size: 15 residues. Germline V gene sequence: CDR1 LNHNV, CDR2 YYDKDF (reference sequence). V was clipped by 4 bases and J by 5 bases; unmatched bases: 4. CDR3 nucleotides: TGTGCCACCAGCACGGACAGGGGGATAACCGGGGAGCTGTTTTTT. It is translated as CATSTDRGITGELFF. Based on the CDR3 plus reference TRBV15 and TRBJ2-2, the full variable domain is DAMVIQNPRYQVTQFGKPVTLSCSQTLNHNVMYWYQQKSSQAPKLLFHYYDKDFNNEADTPDNFQSRRPNTSFCFLDIRSPGLGDTAMYLCATSTDRGITGELFFGEGSRLTVL.

There are a few counts of this clonotype. The chain is built from TRBV20-1 and TRBJ2-5; possible D gene TRBD2, 7 bases. Germline V gene sequence: CDR1 DFQATT, CDR2 SNEGSKA (reference sequence). CDR3 length: 14 amino acids. The ends were cut back, 4 bases at V and 4 bases at J, with 16 bases in the middle. The CDR3 region is CSAKGGEFRETQYF. In DNA form, the CDR3 reads TGCAGTGCTAAGGGGGGGGAGTTTCGAGAGACCCAGTACTTC.

This chain joins TRBV7-2 and TRBJ2-7, with D possibly matching TRBD1 (6 bases). V was cut by 5 bases and J by 2 bases, with 16 bases left in between. This CDR3 is 15 amino acids long. From germline, CDR1 is SGHTA and CDR2 FQGNSA. The CDR3 DNA is TGTGCCAGCAGCCGTGGCAGGGGACGAACCTACGAGCAGTACTTC. Translating it yields CASSRGRGRTYEQYF.

This clonotype appeared once. This chain connects TRBV6-1 to TRBJ1-5; D is possibly TRBD1 (5 bases). With 2 bases removed from V and 7 bases from J, the gap between germline ends came to 12 bases. The CDR3 runs to 14 residues. Germline V lookup: CDR1 MNHNS, CDR2 SASEGT. CDR3 amino acids: CASSEQGSGQPQHF. CDR3 DNA: TGTGCCAGCAGTGAACAGGGTTCAGGCCAGCCCCAGCATTTT.